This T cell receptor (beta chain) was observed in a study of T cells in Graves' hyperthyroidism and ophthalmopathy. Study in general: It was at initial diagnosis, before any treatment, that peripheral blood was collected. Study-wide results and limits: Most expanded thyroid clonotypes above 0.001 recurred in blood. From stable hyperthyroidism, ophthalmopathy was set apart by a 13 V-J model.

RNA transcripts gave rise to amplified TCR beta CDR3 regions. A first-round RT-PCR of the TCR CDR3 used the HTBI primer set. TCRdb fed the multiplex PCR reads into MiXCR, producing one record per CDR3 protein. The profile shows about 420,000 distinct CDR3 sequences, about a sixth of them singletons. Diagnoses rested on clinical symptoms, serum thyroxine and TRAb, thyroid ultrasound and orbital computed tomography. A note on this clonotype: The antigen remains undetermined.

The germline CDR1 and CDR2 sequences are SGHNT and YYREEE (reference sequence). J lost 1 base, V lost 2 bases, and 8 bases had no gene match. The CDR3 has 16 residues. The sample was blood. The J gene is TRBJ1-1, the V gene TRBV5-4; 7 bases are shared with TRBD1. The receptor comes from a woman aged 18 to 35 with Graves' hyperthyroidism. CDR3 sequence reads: CASSFDRQGKNTEAFF. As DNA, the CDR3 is TGTGCCAGCAGCTTCGACCGACAGGGAAAGAACACTGAAGCTTTCTTT.